The present entry profiles one TCR beta chain with its context. Antigen specificity is unknown. The primer mix had 60 Vbeta and 13 Jbeta primers. Some clones are missing from TCRdb's copy, which holds only in-frame ones; the method was immunoSEQ multiplex PCR. The repertoire holds some 130,000 clones, with roughly 78% as singletons. The data originate from a study of cytomegalovirus exposure and HLA in healthy donors. Study-wide points: Only CMV serostatus was available as immune exposure information. The authors later linked a missense DCLRE1C variant to TCR beta V- and J-gene trimming.

The J segment lost 4 bases and the V segment lost 2 bases, leaving 15 bases of the junction unmatched. The CDR3 extends over 20 amino acids. In germline, CDR1 is SNHLY, CDR2 FYNNEI. The chain uses TRBV2 and TRBJ2-3; 13 nucleotides line up with TRBD2. The source is a man in his thirties or forties in good health. Source material: PBMCs. The CDR3 coding sequence is TGTGCCAGCAGTGAATGGGTGACTAGCGGGGGGCTTCCCTACGCAGATACGCAGTATTTT. Its protein product is CASSEWVTSGGLPYADTQYF.